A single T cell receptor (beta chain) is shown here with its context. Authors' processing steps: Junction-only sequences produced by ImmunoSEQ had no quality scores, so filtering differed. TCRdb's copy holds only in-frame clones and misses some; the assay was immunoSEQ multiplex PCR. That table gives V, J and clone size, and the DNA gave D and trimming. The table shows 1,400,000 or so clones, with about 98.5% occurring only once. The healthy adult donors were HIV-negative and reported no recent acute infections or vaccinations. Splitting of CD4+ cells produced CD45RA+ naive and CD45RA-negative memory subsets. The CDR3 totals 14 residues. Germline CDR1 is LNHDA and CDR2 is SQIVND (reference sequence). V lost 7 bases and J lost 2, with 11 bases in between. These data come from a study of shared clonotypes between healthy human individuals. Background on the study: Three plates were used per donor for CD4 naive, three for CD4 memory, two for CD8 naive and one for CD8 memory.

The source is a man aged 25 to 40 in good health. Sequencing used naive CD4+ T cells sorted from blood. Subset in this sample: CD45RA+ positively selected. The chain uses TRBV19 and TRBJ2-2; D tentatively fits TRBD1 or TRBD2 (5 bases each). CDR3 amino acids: CASNGAHNTGELFF. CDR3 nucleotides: TGTGCCAGTAACGGGGCACATAACACCGGGGAGCTGTTTTTT.